This is a list of T cell receptor beta chains from one sample in a study of blood T cell repertoires in COVID-19. Generated by immunoSEQ multiplex PCR, the TCRdb table keeps only in-frame clones and is missing some. The table lists about 120,000 clones, about 85% of them singletons, with roughly 1.4% in the top ten. Sequencing used peripheral blood. The origin of the receptors is a man aged 40-50 years with acute or convalescent COVID-19. Each CDR3 is given with its conserved first and last residue. D genes are given only for firm matches. Size is omitted from some rows. Given values are once, few, many or a class for expanded clones.

j_gene: TRBJ1-6; v_gene: TRBV11-2; abundance: .; d_gene: .; CDR3aa: CASSLTNAGTRRRSPLHF; CDR3nt: TGTGCCAGCAGCTTAACCAACGCCGGGACACGACGACGGTCACCCCTCCACTTT
j_gene: TRBJ1-3; v_gene: TRBV12-3/TRBV12-4; abundance: few; d_gene: .; CDR3aa: CASSYSSGNTIYF; CDR3nt: TGTGCCAGCAGTTATAGCTCTGGAAACACCATATATTTT
j_gene: TRBJ2-3; v_gene: TRBV5-1; abundance: .; d_gene: TRBD1; CDR3aa: CASSLDRGTDTQYF; CDR3nt: TGCGCCAGCAGCTTGGACAGGGGGACAGATACGCAGTATTTT
j_gene: TRBJ1-1; v_gene: TRBV5-1; abundance: .; d_gene: .; CDR3aa: CASSSGQGFLGTEAFF; CDR3nt: TGCGCCAGCAGCTCAGGGCAGGGGTTCCTTGGCACTGAAGCTTTCTTT
j_gene: TRBJ2-3; v_gene: TRBV5-1; abundance: .; d_gene: TRBD1; CDR3aa: CASSPDRNPTDTQYF; CDR3nt: TGCGCCAGCAGCCCGGACAGGAATCCCACAGATACGCAGTATTTT
j_gene: TRBJ1-3; v_gene: TRBV18; abundance: .; d_gene: .; CDR3aa: CASSDRGNGNTIYF; CDR3nt: TGTGCCAGCTCTGACAGAGGAAATGGAAACACCATATATTTT
j_gene: TRBJ2-5; v_gene: TRBV6-6; abundance: .; d_gene: .; CDR3aa: CASSYSNSGETQYF; CDR3nt: TGTGCCAGCAGTTACTCGAATAGTGGAGAGACCCAGTACTTC
j_gene: TRBJ1-3; v_gene: TRBV2; abundance: .; d_gene: TRBD1; CDR3aa: CASLGQGATGNTIYF; CDR3nt: TGTGCCAGCTTGGGACAGGGGGCCACTGGAAACACCATATATTTT
j_gene: TRBJ1-2; v_gene: TRBV4-1; abundance: .; d_gene: TRBD1; CDR3aa: CASSQSPGQANYGYTF; CDR3nt: TGCGCCAGCAGCCAGTCGCCGGGACAGGCTAACTATGGCTACACCTTC
j_gene: TRBJ1-3; v_gene: TRBV7-9; abundance: .; d_gene: TRBD1; CDR3aa: CASTWGDRRRNTIYF; CDR3nt: TGTGCCAGCACCTGGGGGGACAGACGTCGAAACACCATATATTTT
j_gene: TRBJ2-7; v_gene: TRBV5-4; abundance: .; d_gene: .; CDR3aa: CASSLVEYGEQYF; CDR3nt: TGTGCCAGCAGCTTGGTGGAGTATGGCGAGCAGTACTTC
j_gene: TRBJ2-5; v_gene: TRBV11-2; abundance: .; d_gene: TRBD2; CDR3aa: CASSLWVAGDQETQYF; CDR3nt: TGTGCCAGCAGCTTATGGGTAGCGGGGGACCAAGAGACCCAGTACTTC
j_gene: TRBJ2-3; v_gene: TRBV25-1; abundance: .; d_gene: .; CDR3aa: CASSERWGRDTDTQYF; CDR3nt: TGTGCCAGCAGTGAAAGATGGGGCAGGGACACAGATACGCAGTATTTT
j_gene: TRBJ1-2; v_gene: TRBV12-3/TRBV12-4; abundance: .; d_gene: .; CDR3aa: CASSFGRNGYTF; CDR3nt: TGTGCCAGCAGTTTCGGCAGGAATGGCTACACCTTC
j_gene: TRBJ2-7; v_gene: TRBV6-5; abundance: .; d_gene: TRBD1; CDR3aa: CASRMDREFYEQYF; CDR3nt: TGTGCCAGCAGGATGGACAGGGAATTCTACGAGCAGTACTTC
j_gene: TRBJ2-3; v_gene: TRBV9; abundance: .; d_gene: TRBD2; CDR3aa: CASSVGRLAGSTDTQYF; CDR3nt: TGTGCCAGCAGCGTAGGGAGACTAGCGGGGAGCACAGATACGCAGTATTTT
j_gene: TRBJ2-7; v_gene: TRBV28; abundance: once; d_gene: TRBD1; CDR3aa: CASSWTGRTYEQYF; CDR3nt: TGTGCCAGCAGCTGGACAGGGCGAACCTACGAGCAGTACTTC
j_gene: TRBJ1-2; v_gene: TRBV19; abundance: .; d_gene: TRBD1; CDR3aa: CASTGQGEYGYTF; CDR3nt: TGTGCCAGTACTGGACAGGGGGAGTATGGCTACACCTTC
j_gene: TRBJ1-4; v_gene: TRBV10-3; abundance: .; d_gene: TRBD1; CDR3aa: CAISESNQGATNEKLFF; CDR3nt: TGTGCCATCAGTGAGTCGAACCAGGGGGCAACTAATGAAAAACTGTTTTTT
j_gene: TRBJ2-1; v_gene: TRBV7-9; abundance: once; d_gene: TRBD1; CDR3aa: CASSLSPGTGPRSHEQFF; CDR3nt: TGTGCCAGCAGCCTCAGTCCCGGGACAGGGCCGAGGAGCCATGAGCAGTTCTTC
j_gene: TRBJ2-2; v_gene: TRBV5-1; abundance: .; d_gene: TRBD1; CDR3aa: CASSSGQGVSGELFF; CDR3nt: TGCGCCAGCAGCAGCGGACAGGGAGTATCCGGGGAGCTGTTTTTT
j_gene: TRBJ1-1; v_gene: TRBV19; abundance: .; d_gene: TRBD1; CDR3aa: CASSIPYDRGNTEAFF; CDR3nt: TGTGCCAGTAGTATCCCTTATGACAGGGGGAACACTGAAGCTTTCTTT
j_gene: TRBJ2-3; v_gene: TRBV18; abundance: .; d_gene: .; CDR3aa: CASSPLTGRGRTDTQYF; CDR3nt: TGTGCCAGCTCACCCCTGACCGGACGAGGGCGCACAGATACGCAGTATTTT
j_gene: TRBJ1-2; v_gene: TRBV6-5; abundance: few; d_gene: .; CDR3aa: CASSPQGGRDAGYTF; CDR3nt: TGTGCCAGCAGTCCACAGGGTGGTAGAGACGCTGGCTACACCTTC
j_gene: TRBJ2-7; v_gene: TRBV19; abundance: .; d_gene: .; CDR3aa: CASNPAHGSIYEQYF; CDR3nt: TGTGCCAGTAACCCAGCGCACGGGAGTATCTACGAGCAGTACTTC
j_gene: TRBJ2-1; v_gene: TRBV7-2; abundance: many; d_gene: .; CDR3aa: CASSLEYSSNEQFF; CDR3nt: TGTGCCAGCAGCTTAGAATACAGTTCCAATGAGCAGTTCTTC
j_gene: TRBJ1-2; v_gene: TRBV2; abundance: .; d_gene: TRBD1; CDR3aa: CASRGTGAGYTF; CDR3nt: TGTGCCAGCAGGGGGACAGGGGCCGGCTACACCTTC
j_gene: TRBJ2-5; v_gene: TRBV7-2; abundance: .; d_gene: TRBD2; CDR3aa: CASSSSSGVETQYF; CDR3nt: TGTGCCAGCAGCTCCTCTAGCGGGGTAGAGACCCAGTACTTC
j_gene: TRBJ2-3; v_gene: TRBV6-1; abundance: .; d_gene: TRBD2; CDR3aa: CASSVARGSGGDTQYF; CDR3nt: TGTGCCAGCAGTGTAGCCCGGGGCTCGGGGGGGGATACGCAGTATTTT
j_gene: TRBJ1-2; v_gene: TRBV7-9; abundance: .; d_gene: .; CDR3aa: CASSLVSGGLGYTF; CDR3nt: TGTGCCAGCAGCTTAGTTTCGGGGGGTCTGGGCTACACCTTC
j_gene: TRBJ2-1; v_gene: TRBV5-1; abundance: .; d_gene: .; CDR3aa: CASSAGTLPGEQFF; CDR3nt: TGCGCCAGCAGCGCCGGGACTCTCCCTGGGGAGCAGTTCTTC
j_gene: TRBJ1-2; v_gene: TRBV6-5; abundance: .; d_gene: TRBD1; CDR3aa: CASRDRVGGYTF; CDR3nt: TGTGCCAGCAGGGACAGGGTTGGGGGCTACACCTTC